The TCR beta chain under discussion was sequenced for a study of blood T cell repertoires in COVID-19 (dated by TCRdb to 2018 to 2020). Broadly, across the study: Collaborator samples came from the United States, Italy and Spain and covered acute and convalescent phases of COVID-19. The dataset comprised deeply sampled blood TCRbeta repertoires from subjects exposed to, actively infected with, or recovered from COVID-19. The prospective study material was composed of cDNA or gDNA derived from T cells, B-cell-depleted T cells, or PBMCs. Samples came from the ongoing ImmuneRACE study (first 160 participants) plus 1,254 subjects from 6 global collaborators. The repertoires were released in a freely available public database intended as a resource for research on the immune response to SARS-CoV-2. Nearly every sample came with metadata listing a de-identified subject ID, COVID-19 status, age in years and sex. Where HLA class I and class II types were available, the types were taken from metadata supplied by the sample provider, not from assay-based typing.

Collaborating institutions collected whole blood in K2EDTA tubes following their own protocols. For TCRbeta analysis, collaborators shipped samples in one of three forms: frozen whole blood, isolated PBMCs, or DNA extracted from either of those sample types. Details on this clone: What this receptor recognizes is not known. No base quality information exists; no much larger clone differs at one position.

TCRbeta CDR3 regions were amplified from genomic DNA by means of the immunoSEQ Assay, a bias-controlled multiplex PCR. Regarding the original processing steps: The number of nucleated cells in each sample was estimated by amplification of reference gene primers within the assay. To quantify the absolute abundance of each unique TCRbeta CDR3 rearrangement, sequence reads were collapsed and filtered. For each sample, productive Simpson clonality was calculated as the square root of Simpson's diversity index over productive rearrangements. The table was pulled from immuneACCESS by TCRdb, which kept in-frame rearrangements only. Such tables lose some clones; where checked, under half of the loss comes from unresolved V genes, and the rest has no known cause. The V and J calls and clone size come from that table; D and trimming were worked out from the DNA. The sample has 4,500 to 5,500 clones on record, approximately 76% of them singletons. 37% of the sample belongs to the ten largest clones.

CDR1 and CDR2 are drawn from the germline V gene: SGHTA, FQGNSA. Inclusive of the bounding cysteine and phenylalanine, the CDR3 is 14 residues long. Just CDR3 DNA is preserved here, 42 bases in frame from base 1. Trimming at the junction amounts to 5 bases on V and 2 bases on J, and the germline ends lie 12 bases apart. Points the paper makes about the study in general: How much clinical and demographic metadata was included differed by source and by participant, and the metadata was provided uncurated.

The sequence joins TRBV7-2 to TRBJ1-1; TRBD1 is possibly the D segment (6 matching bases). The clonotype comes from a human donor in a cohort sampled during active COVID-19. Sequenced: peripheral blood. The CDR3 loop reads CASSLRGYNTEAFF. The sequence in DNA is TGTGCCAGCAGCCTAAGGGGGTACAACACTGAAGCTTTCTTT.